A single sample gave rise to the 9 T cell receptor beta chains below, sequenced in a study of human T cells and chemical hapten exposure. As for time point: patch test 3, about 24 weeks after DPC sensitization. Treatment described: therapeutic diphenylcyclopropenone sensitization with weekly scalp DPC. TCRdb passed the RACE reads through MiXCR, listing each CDR3 protein once. The sample gives roughly 32,000 distinct CDR3 sequences, approximately 6% of which show up once; 4.5% to 7% is in the top ten. The sample in question was whole blood, obtained in connection with sensitization to the hapten diphenylcyclopropenone (DPC). These receptors were collected from a young man with alopecia areata. Some clones in this sample may be carry-over from other donors' samples.

The sample holds many counts of this clonotype. V gene TRBV7-9 combines with J gene TRBJ2-2; D ambiguous. V lost 1 base to trimming and J lost 13 bases, with 16 bases between them. CDR1 and CDR2 (germline): SEHNR, FQNEAQ (reference sequence). The CDR3 is made up of 14 amino acids. The CDR3 sequence is CASSLGMLGGRLFF. The DNA for the CDR3 is TGTGCCAGCAGCTTAGGCATGTTGGGCGGACGGCTGTTTTTT.

This clonotype was picked up many times. The chain couples TRBV25-1 to TRBJ1-1, with D possibly TRBD1 on 5 matching bases. In germline, CDR1 is MGHDK, CDR2 SYGVNS. The germline V and J ends were trimmed by 6 bases and 1 base, with 6 bases remaining between them. The length of the CDR3 is 12 residues. The CDR3 here is CASRDTNTEAFF. CDR3 DNA sequence: TGTGCCAGCAGGGACACGAACACTGAAGCTTTCTTT.

This clonotype was seen ten or more times. V gene TRBV6-2 or TRBV6-3 combines with J gene TRBJ2-1; 11 bases match TRBD2. CDR3 size: 14 residues. Germline V CDR1 and CDR2: MNHEY, SVGEGT. V lost 7 bases to trimming and J lost 5 bases; unmatched junction nucleotides: 4. CDR3 nucleotides: TGTGCCAGCACGGGACTAGCGGCCAACAATGAGCAGTTCTTC. Its protein is CASTGLAANNEQFF.

This clonotype was recorded many times. The chain links TRBV11-2 to TRBJ1-3; 8 bases match TRBD1. The CDR3 is made up of 15 amino acids. CDR1 and CDR2 from the germline V gene are SGHAT and FQNNGV. With 4 bases clipped from V and 7 bases from J, the junction kept 9 bases outside the gene matches. CDR3 nucleotide sequence: TGTGCCAGCAGCTCGCAGGGGGCACTAGGCAACACCATATATTTT. Translating it yields CASSSQGALGNTIYF.

This clonotype was recorded many times. The rearrangement links TRBV6-2 or TRBV6-3 to TRBJ2-3; the D gene is possibly TRBD2 (6 bases). Germline V gene sequence: CDR1 MNHEY, CDR2 SVGEGT. The CDR3 extends over 16 amino acids. The V end lost 6 bases, the J end lost 5 bases, and 21 bases lay between the germline ends. The CDR3: CASSPHRGIGEDTQYF. CDR3 DNA sequence: TGTGCCAGCAGCCCCCACCGGGGGATTGGCGAAGATACGCAGTATTTT.

Relative to its sample, this clonotype is medium-sized. This rearrangement joins TRBV29-1 to TRBJ2-6; D uncertain. CDR3 length: 16 residues. V lost 2 bases to trimming and J lost 3 bases, with 14 bases between them. Germline CDR1 SQVTM, CDR2 ANQGSEA. Written as DNA, the CDR3 is TGCAGCGTTGAATTTGTGCTGTCAGGTGGGGCCAACGTCCTGACTTTC. Translation gives CSVEFVLSGGANVLTF.

This clonotype has at least ten counts. The chain employs TRBV25-1 and TRBJ2-7, with 9 bases lining up with TRBD2. Germline-derived CDR1 and CDR2 are MGHDK and SYGVNS. The CDR3 runs to 13 residues. The V gene end was trimmed by 11 bases and the J gene end by 2 bases; junction bases not matched to a gene: 7. For the CDR3, the DNA is TGTGCCTCTCAGGCTAGCGGGGCCTACGAGCAGTACTTC. Amino acids: CASQASGAYEQYF.

This clonotype appeared many times. The gene calls are TRBV12-3 or TRBV12-4 and TRBJ1-5; D not resolved. Deletions cut 5 bases from V and 1 base from J, with 21 bases between. This CDR3 region has 18 residues. The CDR3 is CASSPDLMPTSSNQPQHF. The CDR3 region has the DNA TGTGCCAGCAGTCCAGACCTCATGCCCACCTCCAGCAATCAGCCCCAGCATTTT.

Many counts were recorded for this clonotype. The rearrangement joins TRBV30 to TRBJ2-3; D is undetermined. The CDR3 is made up of 14 amino acids. V was cut by 3 bases and J by 3 bases, with 13 bases left in between. CDR1 GTSNPN and CDR2 SVGIG come from the germline V gene (reference sequence). The CDR3 here is CAWSARGGTDTQYF. The CDR3 nucleotides are TGTGCCTGGAGCGCCCGCGGTGGGACAGATACGCAGTATTTT.